This T cell receptor (beta chain) was captured by sequencing in a study of vaccination effects on CD4 cells after COVID-19. This clone was counted a few times. Its target is unknown. Overall study results and limits: Only 1 of 255 vaccine-induced clones from healthy vaccinees cross-reacted with common cold coronaviruses. Clones that were induced by infection or by vaccine showed marked contraction late after vaccination.

This CDR3 contains 15 residues. The germline CDR1 and CDR2 sequences are MNHEY and SVGAGI. Between the trimmed V and J ends, which lost 2 bases and 5 bases, there was a span of 10 bases. Antigen-specific CD4+ T cells were first expanded with viral peptide pools by the ViraFEST assay and only then sequenced. Cells that had been cultured for approximately eleven days were the source of isolated CD4+ T cells. Participants were vaccinated with two doses of either the BNT162b2 or mRNA-1273 vaccine. In the cultures, half the medium was exchanged for IL-2 medium on days 3 and 7. The table came from immunoSEQ multiplex PCR; TCRdb's copy has only in-frame clones and leaves some out. Seen here are roughly 71,000 clones, approximately 80% observed once, and the top ten hold approximately 1.3%.

The sample consisted of CD4+ T cells from PBMCs cultured with HCoV-229E spike peptides, taken after COVID-19 vaccination. The V call is TRBV6-5, the J call TRBJ1-6, with D unclear. This TCR came from a human donor who received a COVID-19 vaccine. The CDR3 loop reads CASSYGRTHNSPLHF. Here the CDR3 DNA reads TGTGCCAGCAGTTACGGGCGGACGCATAATTCACCCCTCCACTTT.